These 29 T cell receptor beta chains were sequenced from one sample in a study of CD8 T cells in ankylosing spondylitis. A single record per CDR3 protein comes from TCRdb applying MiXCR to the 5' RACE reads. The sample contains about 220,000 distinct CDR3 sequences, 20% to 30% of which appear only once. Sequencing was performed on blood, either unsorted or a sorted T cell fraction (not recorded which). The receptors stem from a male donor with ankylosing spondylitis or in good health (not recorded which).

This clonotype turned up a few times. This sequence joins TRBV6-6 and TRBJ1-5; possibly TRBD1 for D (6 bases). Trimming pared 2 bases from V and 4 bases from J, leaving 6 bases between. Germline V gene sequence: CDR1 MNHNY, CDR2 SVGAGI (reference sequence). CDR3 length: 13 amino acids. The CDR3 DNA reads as TGTGCCAGCAGTTACGACAGGAATCAGCCCCAGCATTTT. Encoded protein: CASSYDRNQPQHF.

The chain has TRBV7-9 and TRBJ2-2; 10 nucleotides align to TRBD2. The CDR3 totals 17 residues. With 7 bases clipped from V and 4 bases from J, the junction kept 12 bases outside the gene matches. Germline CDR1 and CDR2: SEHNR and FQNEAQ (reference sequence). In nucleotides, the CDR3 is TGTGCCAGCACCACGGAGCTAGCGGGAGCGAGCACCGGGGAGCTGTTTTTT. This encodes CASTTELAGASTGELFF. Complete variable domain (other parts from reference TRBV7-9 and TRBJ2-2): DTGVSQNPRHKITKRGQNVTFRCDPISEHNRLYWYRQTLGQGPEFLTYFQNEAQLEKSRLLSDRFSAERPKGSFSTLEIQRTEQGDSAMYLCASTTELAGASTGELFFGEGSRLTVL.

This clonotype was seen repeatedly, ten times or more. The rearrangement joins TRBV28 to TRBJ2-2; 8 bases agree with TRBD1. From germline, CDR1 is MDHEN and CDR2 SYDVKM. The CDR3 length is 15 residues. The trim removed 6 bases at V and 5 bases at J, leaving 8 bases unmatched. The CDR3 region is CASSGQGIGTGELFF. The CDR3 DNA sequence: TGTGCCAGCAGCGGACAGGGCATTGGGACCGGGGAGCTGTTTTTT. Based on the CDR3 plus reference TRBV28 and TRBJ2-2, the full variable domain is DVKVTQSSRYLVKRTGEKVFLECVQDMDHENMFWYRQDPGLGLRLIYFSYDVKMKEKGDIPEGYSVSREKKERFSLILESASTNQTSMYLCASSGQGIGTGELFFGEGSRLTVL.

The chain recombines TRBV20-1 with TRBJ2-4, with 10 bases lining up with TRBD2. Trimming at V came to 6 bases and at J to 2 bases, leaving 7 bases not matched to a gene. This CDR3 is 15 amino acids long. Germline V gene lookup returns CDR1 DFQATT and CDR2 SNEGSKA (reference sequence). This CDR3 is CSADQLAGSKNIQYF. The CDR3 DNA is TGCAGTGCCGACCAACTAGCGGGATCCAAAAACATTCAGTACTTC.

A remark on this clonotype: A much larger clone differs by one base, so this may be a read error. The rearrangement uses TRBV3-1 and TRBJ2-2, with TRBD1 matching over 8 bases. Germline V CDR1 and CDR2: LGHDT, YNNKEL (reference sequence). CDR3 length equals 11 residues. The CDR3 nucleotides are TGTGCCGCAGGGGGCACCGCGGAGCTGTTTTTT. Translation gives CAAGGTAELFF. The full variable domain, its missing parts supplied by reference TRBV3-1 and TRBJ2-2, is DTAVSQTPKYLVTQMGNDKSIKCEQNLGHDTMYWYKQDSKKFLKIMFSYNNKELIINETVPNRFSPKSPDKAHLNLHINSLELGDSAVYFCAAGGTAELFFGEGSRLTVL.

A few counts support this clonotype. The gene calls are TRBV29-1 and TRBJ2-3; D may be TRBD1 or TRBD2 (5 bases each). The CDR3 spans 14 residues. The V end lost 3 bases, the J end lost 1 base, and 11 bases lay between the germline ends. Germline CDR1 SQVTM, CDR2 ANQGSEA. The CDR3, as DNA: TGCAGCGTTGAGCTGGGGACGCGCACAGATACGCAGTATTTT. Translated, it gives CSVELGTRTDTQYF.

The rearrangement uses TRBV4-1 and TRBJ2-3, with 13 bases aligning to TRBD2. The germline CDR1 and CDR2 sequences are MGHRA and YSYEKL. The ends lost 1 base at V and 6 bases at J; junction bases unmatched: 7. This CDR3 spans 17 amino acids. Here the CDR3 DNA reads TGCGCCAGCAGCCAAGGACGCACTAGCGGGAGGGCGGATACGCAGTATTTT. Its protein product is CASSQGRTSGRADTQYF.

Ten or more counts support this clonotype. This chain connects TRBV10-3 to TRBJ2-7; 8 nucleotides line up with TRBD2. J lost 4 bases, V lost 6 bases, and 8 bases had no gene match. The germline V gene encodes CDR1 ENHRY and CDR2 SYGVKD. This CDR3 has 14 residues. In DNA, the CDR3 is TGTGCCATCAGAGCGGGGACTAGTTCTTACGAGCAGTACTTC. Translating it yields CAIRAGTSSYEQYF.

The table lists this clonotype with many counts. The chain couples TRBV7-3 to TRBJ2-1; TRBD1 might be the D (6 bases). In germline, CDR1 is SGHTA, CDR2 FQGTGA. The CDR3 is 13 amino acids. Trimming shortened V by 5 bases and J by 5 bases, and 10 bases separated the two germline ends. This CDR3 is CASSRGQNNEQFF. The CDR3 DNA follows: TGTGCCAGCAGCCGTGGACAGAACAATGAGCAGTTCTTC.

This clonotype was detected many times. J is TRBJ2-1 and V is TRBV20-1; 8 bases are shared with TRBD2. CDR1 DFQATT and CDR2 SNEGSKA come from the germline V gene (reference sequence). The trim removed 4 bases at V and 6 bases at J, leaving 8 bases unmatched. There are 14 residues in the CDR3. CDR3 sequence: CSAKTPLAVNEQFF. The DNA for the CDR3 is TGCAGTGCTAAGACCCCACTAGCGGTCAATGAGCAGTTCTTC.

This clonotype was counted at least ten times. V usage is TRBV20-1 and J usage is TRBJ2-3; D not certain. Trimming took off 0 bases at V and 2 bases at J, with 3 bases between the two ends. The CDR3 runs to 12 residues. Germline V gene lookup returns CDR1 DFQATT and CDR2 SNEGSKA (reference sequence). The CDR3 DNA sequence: TGCAGTGCTAGAGAGGACACAGATACGCAGTATTTT. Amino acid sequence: CSAREDTDTQYF.

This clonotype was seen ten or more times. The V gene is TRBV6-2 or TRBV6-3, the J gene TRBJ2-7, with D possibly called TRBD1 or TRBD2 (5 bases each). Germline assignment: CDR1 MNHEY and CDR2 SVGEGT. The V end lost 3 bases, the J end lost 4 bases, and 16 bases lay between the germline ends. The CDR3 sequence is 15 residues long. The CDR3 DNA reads TGTGCCAGCAGTTATCAGGTTCTGAGGGGTTACGAGCAGTACTTC. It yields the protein CASSYQVLRGYEQYF.

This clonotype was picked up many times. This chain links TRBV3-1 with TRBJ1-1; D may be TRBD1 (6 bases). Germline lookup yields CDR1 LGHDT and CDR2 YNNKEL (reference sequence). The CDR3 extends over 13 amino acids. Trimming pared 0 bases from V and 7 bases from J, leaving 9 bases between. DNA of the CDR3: TGTGCCAGCAGCCAAGATTTGGACAGTGAAGCTTTCTTT. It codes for CASSQDLDSEAFF.

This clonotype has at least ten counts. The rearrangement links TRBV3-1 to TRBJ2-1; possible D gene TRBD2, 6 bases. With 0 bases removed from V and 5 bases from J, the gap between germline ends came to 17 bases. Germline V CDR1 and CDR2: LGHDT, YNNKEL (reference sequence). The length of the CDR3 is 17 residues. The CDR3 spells CASSQDRQLARNNEQFF. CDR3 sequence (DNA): TGTGCCAGCAGCCAAGATCGGCAGCTAGCGAGAAACAATGAGCAGTTCTTC.

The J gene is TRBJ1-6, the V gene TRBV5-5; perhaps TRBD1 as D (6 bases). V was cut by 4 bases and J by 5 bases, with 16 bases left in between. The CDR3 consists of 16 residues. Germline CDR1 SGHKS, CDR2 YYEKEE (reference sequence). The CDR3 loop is CASSPAGDRNNSPLHF. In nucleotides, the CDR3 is TGTGCCAGCAGCCCGGCGGGAGACAGGAATAATTCACCCCTCCACTTT.

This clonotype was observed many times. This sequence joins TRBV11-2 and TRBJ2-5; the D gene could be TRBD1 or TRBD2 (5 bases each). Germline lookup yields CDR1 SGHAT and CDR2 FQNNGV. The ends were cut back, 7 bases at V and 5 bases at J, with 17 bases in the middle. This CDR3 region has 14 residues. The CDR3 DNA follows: TGTGCCAGCACCTCGAACGCCTGGGGGGAGACCCAGTACTTC. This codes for CASTSNAWGETQYF.

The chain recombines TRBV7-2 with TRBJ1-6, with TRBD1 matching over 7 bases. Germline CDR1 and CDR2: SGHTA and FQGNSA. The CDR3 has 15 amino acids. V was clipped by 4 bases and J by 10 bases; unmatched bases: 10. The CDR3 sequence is CASSSERTGGSPLHF. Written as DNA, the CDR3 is TGTGCCAGCAGCTCCGAGCGGACAGGTGGCTCACCCCTCCACTTT.

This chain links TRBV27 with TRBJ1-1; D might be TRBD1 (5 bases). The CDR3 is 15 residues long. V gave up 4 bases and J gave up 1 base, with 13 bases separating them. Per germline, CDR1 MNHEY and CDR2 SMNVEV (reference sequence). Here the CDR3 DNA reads TGTGCCAGCAGTTCCCCAGGGTTGGGGAACACTGAAGCTTTCTTT. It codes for CASSSPGLGNTEAFF.

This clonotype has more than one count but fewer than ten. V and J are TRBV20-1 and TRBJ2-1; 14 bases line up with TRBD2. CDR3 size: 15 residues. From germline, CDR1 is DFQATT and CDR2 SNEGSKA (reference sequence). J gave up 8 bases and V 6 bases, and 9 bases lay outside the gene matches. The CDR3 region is CSATGTSGSMDEQFF. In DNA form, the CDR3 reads TGCAGTGCCACAGGGACTAGCGGGAGTATGGATGAGCAGTTCTTC.

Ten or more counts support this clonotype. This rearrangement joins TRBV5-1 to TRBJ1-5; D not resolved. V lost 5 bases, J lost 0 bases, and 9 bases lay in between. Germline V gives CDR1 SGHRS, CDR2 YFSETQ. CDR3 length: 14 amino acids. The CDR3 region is CASRPGVSNQPQHF. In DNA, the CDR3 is TGCGCCAGCAGGCCAGGAGTTAGCAATCAGCCCCAGCATTTT.

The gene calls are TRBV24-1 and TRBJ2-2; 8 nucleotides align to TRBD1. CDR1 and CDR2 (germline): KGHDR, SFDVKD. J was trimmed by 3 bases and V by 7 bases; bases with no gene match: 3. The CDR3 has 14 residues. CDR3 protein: CATSRGRDTGELFF. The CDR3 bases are TGTGCCACCAGCAGGGGGCGGGACACCGGGGAGCTGTTTTTT.

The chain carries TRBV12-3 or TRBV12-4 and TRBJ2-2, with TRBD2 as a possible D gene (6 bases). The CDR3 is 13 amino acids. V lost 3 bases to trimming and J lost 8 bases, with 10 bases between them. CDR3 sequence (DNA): TGTGCCAGCAGTTTTTTGCGGGAAGGGGAGCTGTTTTTT. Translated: CASSFLREGELFF.

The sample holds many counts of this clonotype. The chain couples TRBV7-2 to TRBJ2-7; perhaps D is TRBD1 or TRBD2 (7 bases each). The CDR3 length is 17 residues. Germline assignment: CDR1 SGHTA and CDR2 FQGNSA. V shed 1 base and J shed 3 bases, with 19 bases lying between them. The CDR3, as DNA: TGTGCCAGCAGCTTAGTGGGAGGGGGACAGAATAACTACGAGCAGTACTTC. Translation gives CASSLVGGGQNNYEQYF.

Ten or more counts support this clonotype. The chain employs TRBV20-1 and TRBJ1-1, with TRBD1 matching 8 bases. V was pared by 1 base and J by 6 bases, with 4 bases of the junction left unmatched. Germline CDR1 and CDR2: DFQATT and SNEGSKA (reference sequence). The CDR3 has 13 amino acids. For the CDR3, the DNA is TGCAGTGCTAGAGGTCAGGGGGCGTCTGAAGCTTTCTTT. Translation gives CSARGQGASEAFF.

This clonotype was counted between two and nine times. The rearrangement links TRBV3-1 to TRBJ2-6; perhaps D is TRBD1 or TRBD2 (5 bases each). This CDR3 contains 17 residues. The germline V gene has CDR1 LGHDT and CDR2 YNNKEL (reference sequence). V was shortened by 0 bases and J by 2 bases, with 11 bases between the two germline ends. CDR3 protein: CASSQDLWGTGANVLTF. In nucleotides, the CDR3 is TGTGCCAGCAGCCAAGATCTATGGGGGACTGGGGCCAACGTCCTGACTTTC.

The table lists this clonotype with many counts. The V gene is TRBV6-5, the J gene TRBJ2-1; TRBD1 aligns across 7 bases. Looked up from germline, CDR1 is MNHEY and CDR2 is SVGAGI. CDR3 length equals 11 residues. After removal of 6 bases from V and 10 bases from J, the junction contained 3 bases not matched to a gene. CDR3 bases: TGTGCCAGCAGCACCAGGGGGGAGCAGTTCTTC. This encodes CASSTRGEQFF.

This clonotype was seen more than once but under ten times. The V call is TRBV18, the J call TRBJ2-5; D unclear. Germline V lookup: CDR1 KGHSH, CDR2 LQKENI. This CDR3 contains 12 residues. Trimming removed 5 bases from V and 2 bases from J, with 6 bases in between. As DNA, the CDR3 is TGTGCCAGCTCATCAGCACAAGAGACCCAGTACTTC. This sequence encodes CASSSAQETQYF.

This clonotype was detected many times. The DNA for the CDR3 is TGTGCCAGCAGCTTCGGCGGTACATGGTCCTACGAGCAGTACTTC. The encoded protein is CASSFGGTWSYEQYF. The chain employs TRBV5-4 and TRBJ2-7; D is ambiguous. V was cut by 2 bases and J by 1 base, with 13 bases left in between. This CDR3 comprises 15 residues. Germline V gene sequence: CDR1 SGHNT, CDR2 YYREEE (reference sequence).

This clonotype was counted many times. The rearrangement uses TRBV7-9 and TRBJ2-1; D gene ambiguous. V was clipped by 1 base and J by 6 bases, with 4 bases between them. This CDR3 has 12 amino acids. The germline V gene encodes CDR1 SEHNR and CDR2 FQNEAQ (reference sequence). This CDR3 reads CASSLDGNEQFF. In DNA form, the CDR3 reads TGTGCCAGCAGCTTAGACGGCAATGAGCAGTTCTTC.